Each of the 5 T cell receptor beta chains below was sequenced from the same sample in a study of OX40 agonist ivuxolimab in advanced cancers. Generated by immunoSEQ multiplex PCR, the TCRdb table keeps only in-frame clones and is missing some. Of roughly 79,000 clones listed, roughly 81% are singletons. The material was CD4+ or CD8+ T cells sorted from blood, obtained in a trial of the OX40 agonist ivuxolimab. These receptors all come from an adult with an advanced solid tumor such as melanoma, head and neck, liver or kidney cancer.

This clone has only a few counts. This chain links TRBV5-8 with TRBJ1-1, with D maybe TRBD1 (5 bases). Germline V gene data show CDR1 as SGHTS and CDR2 as YDEGEE. CDR3 length: 13 amino acids. The V end was cut by 4 bases, the J end by 10 bases, with 17 bases between. The DNA for the CDR3 is TGTGCCAGCAGCCCCAGGACAAGCTTCAGAGCTTTCTTT. As protein: CASSPRTSFRAFF. The full variable domain, its missing parts supplied by reference TRBV5-8 and TRBJ1-1, is EAGVTQSPTHLIKTRGQQATLRCSPISGHTSVYWYQQALGLGLQFLLWYDEGEERNRGNFPPRFSGRQFPNYSSELNVNALELEDSALYLCASSPRTSFRAFFGQGTRLTVV.

The chain has TRBV19 and TRBJ1-2, with a tentative D call TRBD1 (6 bases). This CDR3 spans 16 amino acids. V was cut by 4 bases and J by 6 bases, with 21 bases left in between. Germline-derived CDR1 and CDR2 are LNHDA and SQIVND (reference sequence). In nucleotides, the CDR3 is TGTGCCAGTAGTACCACCCACAGGGAGGTCTTCCATGGCTACACCTTC. Its translation is CASSTTHREVFHGYTF.

Points on this clone: A junction boundary mismatches the germline segment, possibly from a read error. The chain joins TRBV6-5 to TRBJ2-7; D is ambiguous. This CDR3 has 11 amino acids. The germline V gene encodes CDR1 MNHEY and CDR2 SVGAGI. The CDR3 sequence: CASSGLGEDNF. The CDR3 nucleotides read TGTGCCAGCAGTGGATTGGGTGAGGATAATTTC.

This clone came up a few times. This chain joins TRBV19 and TRBJ1-3; D unclear. Germline CDR1 LNHDA, CDR2 SQIVND (reference sequence). V was clipped by 7 bases and J by 0 bases, with 7 bases between them. The CDR3 has 13 amino acids. The CDR3 spells CASTAYSGNTIYF. DNA for the CDR3: TGTGCCAGTACCGCCTACTCTGGAAACACCATATATTTT.

The rearrangement links TRBV6-1 to TRBJ2-3; 9 nucleotides agree with TRBD2. V was clipped by 7 bases and J by 6 bases; unmatched bases: 8. The CDR3 covers 14 residues. Germline V gives CDR1 MNHNS, CDR2 SASEGT. The CDR3 spells CASKVSGRWDTQYF. The CDR3, as DNA: TGTGCCAGCAAAGTTAGCGGGAGATGGGATACGCAGTATTTT.